Sequencing of this T cell receptor (beta chain) was carried out in a study of vaccination and CD4 T cells after COVID-19. Overall study results and limits: Convalescent patients displayed a median about 90% of reactive clones emerging only post-vaccination.

The Oncomine TCR Beta short-read assay was applied to DNA of cultured CD4+ T cells. Each CDR3 protein is one row after TCRdb ran MiXCR on the PCR reads. The profile shows 9,000 to 13,000 distinct CDR3 sequences, roughly 55% of them singletons. Treatment meaning: roughly 10-day PBMC culture with coronavirus spike peptide pools or control peptides (ViraFEST assay). CDR1 is MNHNS and CDR2 is SASEGT in the germline V gene. The CDR3 is 13 residues long. V trimming: 10 bases; J trimming: 6 bases; junction bases outside the gene matches: 10. This clonotype was counted between two and nine times. As yet, its antigen is unknown.

The chain couples TRBV6-1 to TRBJ2-5; 8 positions match TRBD1. The source of this sequence is a human donor who had recovered from COVID-19. Sequenced: CD4+ T cells from blood, cultured in vitro. CDR3 loop: CATLTQGAKTQYF. The CDR3 region has the DNA TGTGCCACTCTCACTCAGGGGGCGAAGACCCAGTACTTC.